A single sample gave rise to the 23 T cell receptor beta chains below, sequenced in a study of follicular helper T cells after annual influenza vaccination. TCRdb's copy holds only in-frame clones and misses some; the assay was immunoSEQ multiplex PCR. The sample consists of roughly 5,400 clones, approximately 85% of them appearing once. Time point defined: 2015-2016 season, pre-vaccination. The specimen was CXCR5+ CD38- circulating T follicular helper cells from blood, collected on the day of influenza vaccination. Subset described: circulating Tfh, non-naive CD4+CXCR5+PD-1+ (ICOS+CD38+ or ICOS-CD38-). The receptor source for this set is an adult who received the influenza vaccine.

This clone was recorded once. The genes are TRBV27 and TRBJ2-1; no definite D call. In germline, CDR1 is MNHEY, CDR2 SMNVEV (reference sequence). V lost 2 bases and J 0 bases, leaving 2 bases between the germline ends. The CDR3 totals 13 residues. The CDR3 loop is CASSLRSYNEQFF. As DNA, the CDR3 is TGTGCCAGCAGTTTACGCTCCTACAATGAGCAGTTCTTC.

J is TRBJ2-5 and V is TRBV7-2; a possible D gene is TRBD2 (6 bases). V lost 6 bases, J lost 1 base, and 18 bases lay in between. CDR1 is SGHTA and CDR2 is FQGNSA in the germline V gene. This CDR3 is 16 amino acids long. CDR3 sequence reads: CASSWGGARGQETQYF. CDR3 nucleotides: TGTGCCAGCAGTTGGGGCGGGGCTAGGGGCCAAGAGACCCAGTACTTC. Variable domain in full (rest from reference TRBV7-2 and TRBJ2-5): GAGVSQSPSNKVTEKGKDVELRCDPISGHTALYWYRQSLGQGLEFLIYFQGNSAPDKSGLPSDRFSAERTGGSVSTLTIQRTQQEDSAVYLCASSWGGARGQETQYFGPGTRLLVL.

The chain recombines TRBV15 with TRBJ1-2; D possibly corresponds to TRBD1 (5 bases). CDR3 length: 12 residues. CDR1 LNHNV and CDR2 YYDKDF come from the germline V gene (reference sequence). Trimming took off 3 bases at V and 8 bases at J, with 10 bases between the two ends. CDR3: CATSRGTGGYTF. The CDR3 coding sequence is TGTGCCACCAGCAGGGGGACTGGGGGCTACACCTTC.

This clone has just one count. The chain employs TRBV14 and TRBJ2-3; D remains ambiguous. From germline, CDR1 is SGHDN and CDR2 FVKESK. The V end was cut by 1 base, the J end by 3 bases, with 17 bases between. The CDR3 covers 17 residues. CDR3 region: CASSQGLQSVKTDTQYF. In nucleotides, the CDR3 is TGTGCCAGCAGCCAAGGCCTGCAGTCGGTTAAAACAGATACGCAGTATTTT.

This chain connects TRBV4-3 to TRBJ2-6, with TRBD1 identical over 10 bases. This CDR3 has 19 residues. V lost 2 bases to trimming and J lost 2 bases; unmatched junction nucleotides: 9. Germline loops: CDR1 LGHNA, CDR2 YSLEER. The CDR3 nucleotides read TGCGCCAGCAGCCAATCCCCCACCGGACAGGGGGCTGGGGCCAACGTCCTGACTTTC. Its translation is CASSQSPTGQGAGANVLTF.

The count of this clone is one. The chain couples TRBV27 to TRBJ2-7; TRBD2 matches at 8 bases. The CDR3 runs 15 residues. V dropped 7 bases and J dropped 5; count of bases not matched to a gene: 13. Germline V gives CDR1 MNHEY, CDR2 SMNVEV (reference sequence). CDR3 sequence reads: CASIDYSGKSHEQYF. Here the CDR3 DNA reads TGTGCCAGCATTGACTATAGCGGGAAATCCCACGAGCAGTACTTC.

V gene TRBV30 combines with J gene TRBJ1-1, with D unresolved. The germline V and J ends were trimmed by 8 bases and 0 bases, with 10 bases remaining between them. This CDR3 spans 12 amino acids. CDR1 is GTSNPN, CDR2 SVGIG, per germline (reference sequence). For the CDR3, the DNA is TGTGCCGGCGTATGGGTGAACACTGAAGCTTTCTTT. This sequence encodes CAGVWVNTEAFF.

This chain joins TRBV29-1 and TRBJ2-3, with no clear D. This CDR3 has 10 amino acids. V gave up 1 base and J gave up 8 bases, with 4 bases separating them. Germline CDR1 reads SQVTM; CDR2 reads ANQGSEA. This chain's CDR3 is CSVEAGTQYF. CDR3 DNA sequence: TGCAGCGTTGAAGCGGGTACGCAGTATTTT.

CDR3 nucleotide sequence: TGTGCCAGTAGTATAGATCGGCGGGTTAGCAATCAGCCCCAGCATTTT. Protein: CASSIDRRVSNQPQHF. The chain links TRBV19 to TRBJ1-5, with unresolved D. The CDR3 length is 16 residues. Germline values: CDR1 LNHDA, CDR2 SQIVND (reference sequence). Trimming removed 0 bases from V and 0 bases from J, with 9 bases in between.

The chain recombines TRBV6-4 with TRBJ2-1, with 9 bases aligning to TRBD2. The CDR3 consists of 15 residues. The V segment lost 2 bases and the J segment 10 bases; nucleotides outside the gene matches: 9. Germline values: CDR1 MRHNA, CDR2 SNTAGT. The CDR3 region has the DNA TGTGCCAGCAGTGACGGGACTAGCTCTACAATGGAGCAGTTCTTC. Amino acids: CASSDGTSSTMEQFF.

The gene calls are TRBV19 and TRBJ2-1; no definite D call. Germline V CDR1 and CDR2: LNHDA, SQIVND (reference sequence). There are 15 residues in the CDR3. V shed 5 bases and J shed 4 bases, with 15 bases lying between them. The CDR3 DNA follows: TGTGCCAGTAGTCCAGCTAGGCGAAGTTACAATGAGCAGTTCTTC. The encoded protein is CASSPARRSYNEQFF.

This chain links TRBV7-2 with TRBJ1-2; 8 bases are a match to TRBD1. This CDR3 region has 15 residues. The V gene end was trimmed by 5 bases and the J gene end by 0 bases; junction bases not matched to a gene: 5. The germline gives CDR1 SGHTA, CDR2 FQGNSA. In DNA form, the CDR3 reads TGTGCCAGCAGCACTAAACAGGGGGCTAACTATGGCTACACCTTC. Translated: CASSTKQGANYGYTF.

This sequence joins TRBV19 and TRBJ1-1, with D tentatively TRBD1 (6 bases). This CDR3 spans 12 amino acids. V dropped 9 bases and J dropped 1 base, with 9 bases sitting between them. Germline loops: CDR1 LNHDA, CDR2 SQIVND (reference sequence). In nucleotides, the CDR3 is TGTGCCAGCTGGGGGCCGAACACTGAAGCTTTCTTT. Translated, it gives CASWGPNTEAFF.

This chain links TRBV6-1 with TRBJ2-1, with 13 bases lining up with TRBD2. Germline CDR1 reads MNHNS; CDR2 reads SASEGT. The V gene end was trimmed by 2 bases and the J gene end by 8 bases; junction bases not matched to a gene: 6. This CDR3 is built from 16 residues. The CDR3 DNA is TGTGCCAGCAGTGAATATTGGACTAGCGGGAGTTATGAGCAGTTCTTC. Its protein product is CASSEYWTSGSYEQFF.

The gene calls are TRBV19 and TRBJ1-5; D is perhaps TRBD1 (6 bases). Looked up from germline, CDR1 is LNHDA and CDR2 is SQIVND (reference sequence). There are 15 residues in the CDR3. V lost 3 bases, J lost 6 bases, and 15 bases lay in between. The CDR3 region is CASSMGHGQTQPQHF. CDR3 sequence (DNA): TGTGCCAGTAGTATGGGACACGGGCAAACTCAGCCCCAGCATTTT.

With respect to this clone: One end of the junction fails to match germline, which may point to a read error. Other DNA sequences in this sample translate to the same CDR3. The chain employs TRBV7-7 and TRBJ1-1; D is ambiguous. The CDR3 totals 13 residues. Germline values: CDR1 SSHAT, CDR2 FNYEAQ (reference sequence). CDR3 loop: CASSLQRNTEAFF. DNA for the CDR3: TGTGCTAGCAGCTTGCAGAGGAACACTGAAGCTTTCTTT.

The rearrangement joins TRBV10-1 to TRBJ2-3; the D call may be TRBD1 or TRBD2 (5 bases each). This CDR3 has 14 residues. The germline V and J ends were trimmed by 5 bases and 5 bases, with 14 bases remaining between them. Germline loops: CDR1 WNHNN, CDR2 SYGVQD (reference sequence). CDR3 region: CASSPLGGRDTQYF. CDR3 coding DNA: TGCGCCAGCAGTCCCCTTGGGGGTCGAGATACGCAGTATTTT.

This clone turned up a few times. The chain combines TRBV5-1 with TRBJ1-1, with D possibly matching TRBD1 (6 bases). CDR3 length equals 13 residues. Germline V gene lookup returns CDR1 SGHRS and CDR2 YFSETQ. V was cut by 1 base and J by 4 bases, with 8 bases left in between. Written as DNA, the CDR3 is TGCGCCAGCAGCTTGCAAGGGGGCACTGAAGCTTTCTTT. Translation: CASSLQGGTEAFF.

The chain uses TRBV28 and TRBJ2-2; no clear D gene. In germline, CDR1 is MDHEN, CDR2 SYDVKM. The CDR3 is 12 residues long. V was shortened by 7 bases and J by 0 bases, with 3 bases between the two germline ends. The CDR3 nucleotides read TGTGCCAGCACCCCGAACACCGGGGAGCTGTTTTTT. Translation gives CASTPNTGELFF.

This CDR3 reads CAWSPPSGRSSYEQYF. CDR3 DNA: TGTGCCTGGAGTCCCCCAAGCGGGAGAAGCTCCTACGAGCAGTACTTC. This sequence joins TRBV30 and TRBJ2-7, with 8 bases matching TRBD2. The germline V gene has CDR1 GTSNPN and CDR2 SVGIG (reference sequence). The CDR3 extends over 16 amino acids. The V gene end was trimmed by 2 bases and the J gene end by 0 bases; junction bases not matched to a gene: 9.

The chain uses TRBV4-3 and TRBJ1-5; D possibly corresponds to TRBD1 (5 bases). The germline CDR1 and CDR2 sequences are LGHNA and YSLEER. The CDR3 is 16 amino acids. V gave up 0 bases and J gave up 2 bases, with 11 bases separating them. The CDR3 loop is CASSQEFRQRNQPQHF. The CDR3 DNA reads as TGCGCCAGCAGCCAAGAGTTCCGACAGCGCAATCAGCCCCAGCATTTT.

By sample fraction, this clone is large. The CDR3 region has the DNA TGCGCCAGCACCCAAGGGAACTATGGCTACACCTTC. It codes for CASTQGNYGYTF. The V and J genes are TRBV5-1 and TRBJ1-2; no clear D gene. V was clipped by 6 bases and J by 2 bases, with 8 bases between them. The CDR3 totals 12 residues. Germline CDR1 reads SGHRS; CDR2 reads YFSETQ.

The chain recombines TRBV5-1 with TRBJ2-7, with D possibly TRBD2 on 5 matching bases. V was pared by 4 bases and J by 0 bases, with 8 bases between. CDR1 is SGHRS and CDR2 is YFSETQ in the germline V gene. The CDR3 totals 13 residues. Here the CDR3 DNA reads TGCGCCAGCAGCCCGAGCGGCTCCTACGAGCAGTACTTC. Translated: CASSPSGSYEQYF.